This is a list of T cell receptor beta chains from one sample in a study of CD8+CD57+ T cells in acquired aplastic anemia. Each CDR3 protein gets one entry after TCRdb re-called the reads with MiXCR. The table records some 200,000 distinct CDR3 sequences, roughly 50% of them present only once. The specimen was sorted CD4+, CD8+, or CD8+CD57+ T cells (not recorded which) from PBMCs. Receptor source: a human donor with aplastic anemia. Each CDR3 is given with its conserved first and last residue. Each record gives: D gene, clone size, J gene, V gene, CDR3 protein, CDR3 DNA. D genes are given only for firm matches. Some rows mark clone size as missing; the rest say once, few, many or name a class of expanded clone.

d_call: TRBD1; clone_size: .; j_call: TRBJ2-7; v_call: TRBV5-4; cdr3_aa: CASSLRDRTYEQYF; cdr3_nt: TGTGCCAGCAGCCTCCGGGACAGAACCTACGAGCAGTACTTC
d_call: TRBD1; clone_size: .; j_call: TRBJ1-6; v_call: TRBV10-3; cdr3_aa: CAIRDRRNSPLHF; cdr3_nt: TGTGCCATCAGGGACAGGAGAAATTCACCCCTCCACTTT
d_call: .; clone_size: once; j_call: TRBJ1-5; v_call: TRBV24-1; cdr3_aa: CATAGKGGENQPQHF; cdr3_nt: TGTGCCACCGCTGGCAAGGGCGGGGAGAATCAGCCCCAGCATTTT
d_call: TRBD1; clone_size: many; j_call: TRBJ1-5; v_call: TRBV30; cdr3_aa: CAWRGTGEGQPQHF; cdr3_nt: TGTGCCTGGAGGGGAACAGGGGAAGGACAGCCCCAGCATTTT
d_call: TRBD1; clone_size: .; j_call: TRBJ2-7; v_call: TRBV29-1; cdr3_aa: CSATDRVGEQYF; cdr3_nt: TGCAGCGCGACCGACAGGGTGGGGGAGCAGTACTTC
d_call: .; clone_size: many; j_call: TRBJ1-2; v_call: TRBV12-3/TRBV12-4; cdr3_aa: CASSPGGSDGYTF; cdr3_nt: TGTGCCAGCAGTCCTGGGGGGTCAGATGGCTACACCTTC
d_call: .; clone_size: .; j_call: TRBJ2-2; v_call: TRBV12-3/TRBV12-4; cdr3_aa: CASSLGGDAGELFF; cdr3_nt: TGTGCCAGCAGTTTAGGGGGTGACGCCGGGGAGCTGTTTTTT
d_call: .; clone_size: many; j_call: TRBJ1-5; v_call: TRBV7-3; cdr3_aa: CASSPTGFPVGQPQHF; cdr3_nt: TGTGCCAGCAGCCCAACAGGTTTCCCTGTTGGTCAGCCCCAGCATTTT
d_call: .; clone_size: many; j_call: TRBJ2-7; v_call: TRBV30; cdr3_aa: CAWSAMGEQYF; cdr3_nt: TGTGCCTGGAGTGCTATGGGCGAGCAGTACTTC
d_call: .; clone_size: many; j_call: TRBJ2-2; v_call: TRBV11-3; cdr3_aa: CASSRPLGGTGELFF; cdr3_nt: TGTGCCAGCAGCCGACCCTTAGGTGGGACCGGGGAGCTGTTTTTT
d_call: .; clone_size: many; j_call: TRBJ2-7; v_call: TRBV20-1; cdr3_aa: CSAAIPGRNSYEQYF; cdr3_nt: TGCAGTGCTGCCATACCGGGACGCAACTCATACGAGCAGTACTTC
d_call: TRBD1; clone_size: .; j_call: TRBJ1-6; v_call: TRBV4-1; cdr3_aa: CASSQEGTGLSPLHF; cdr3_nt: TGCGCCAGCAGCCAAGAAGGGACAGGGCTCTCACCCCTCCACTTT
d_call: TRBD1; clone_size: few; j_call: TRBJ1-4; v_call: TRBV10-1; cdr3_aa: CASTPPGQGNEKLFF; cdr3_nt: TGCGCCAGCACCCCTCCGGGACAGGGAAATGAAAAACTGTTTTTT
d_call: .; clone_size: many; j_call: TRBJ2-1; v_call: TRBV11-2; cdr3_aa: CASSSPYGVAFEQFF; cdr3_nt: TGTGCCAGCAGCTCCCCCTATGGGGTGGCGTTTGAGCAGTTCTTC
d_call: .; clone_size: .; j_call: TRBJ1-1; v_call: TRBV10-3; cdr3_aa: CAISDFNRAGEAFF; cdr3_nt: TGTGCCATCAGTGACTTCAACAGAGCAGGTGAAGCTTTCTTT
d_call: .; clone_size: .; j_call: TRBJ1-1; v_call: TRBV7-9; cdr3_aa: CASSPASPRTEAFF; cdr3_nt: TGTGCCAGCAGCCCAGCGAGTCCGAGGACTGAAGCTTTCTTT
d_call: .; clone_size: .; j_call: TRBJ1-1; v_call: TRBV24-1; cdr3_aa: CATSDPRRGAEAFF; cdr3_nt: TGTGCCACCAGTGACCCTCGGCGAGGGGCTGAAGCTTTCTTT
d_call: TRBD1; clone_size: .; j_call: TRBJ1-6; v_call: TRBV7-2; cdr3_aa: CASSLGDRGLNLHF; cdr3_nt: TGTGCCAGCAGCTTAGGTGACAGGGGGCTTAACCTCCACTTT
d_call: .; clone_size: many; j_call: TRBJ2-7; v_call: TRBV20-1; cdr3_aa: CSARDVPGLQQYF; cdr3_nt: TGCAGTGCTAGAGACGTTCCGGGACTGCAGCAGTACTTC
d_call: .; clone_size: many; j_call: TRBJ2-2; v_call: TRBV2; cdr3_aa: CATSARESTGELFF; cdr3_nt: TGTGCCACCTCGGCCAGGGAGAGCACCGGGGAGCTGTTTTTT
d_call: .; clone_size: .; j_call: TRBJ2-3; v_call: TRBV15; cdr3_aa: CATSSYIERSEADTQYF; cdr3_nt: TGTGCCACCAGCAGTTACATAGAGCGGAGCGAGGCAGATACGCAGTATTTT
d_call: .; clone_size: many; j_call: TRBJ1-1; v_call: TRBV29-1; cdr3_aa: CSVDGRLNTEAFF; cdr3_nt: TGCAGCGTTGACGGTCGGCTGAACACTGAAGCTTTCTTT
d_call: .; clone_size: medium-sized; j_call: TRBJ1-5; v_call: TRBV2; cdr3_aa: CASSDGRGHQPQHF; cdr3_nt: TGTGCCAGCAGTGACGGCAGGGGCCATCAGCCCCAGCATTTT
d_call: TRBD2; clone_size: few; j_call: TRBJ2-7; v_call: TRBV10-2; cdr3_aa: CASRLAGTYEQYF; cdr3_nt: TGCGCCAGCAGACTAGCGGGAACCTACGAGCAGTACTTC
d_call: TRBD1; clone_size: many; j_call: TRBJ2-1; v_call: TRBV19; cdr3_aa: CASSIQGVVYNEQFF; cdr3_nt: TGTGCCAGTAGTATTCAGGGGGTGGTCTACAATGAGCAGTTCTTC